The rows below give T cell receptor beta chains drawn from one sample of a study of shared clonotypes between healthy human individuals. Repertoires were generated with immunoSEQ multiplex PCR, while TCRdb's copy carries only in-frame clones and drops some. The sample includes around 2.5 million clones, over 85% of them seen just once. The sample was naive CD4+ T cells from PBMCs. The source is a man aged 18 to 30 in good health. Some clones in this sample may be carry-over from other donors' samples. The CDR3 runs from the conserved cysteine through the conserved F or W. A D gene is named only where the DNA matches it firmly. Size tells how often a clone was seen (once, few, many) or the class of an expanded clone, and some rows leave it out.

j_call d_call clone_size v_call cdr3_nt cdr3_aa
TRBJ2-2 NA NA TRBV28 TGTGCCAGTGTTGGCGCGGGACTCAACACCGGGGAGCTGTTTTTT CASVGAGLNTGELFF
TRBJ1-3 NA NA TRBV7-6 TGTGCCAGCAGCCCCAAGACAGCCCTTCATGGAAACACCATATATTTT CASSPKTALHGNTIYF
TRBJ1-2 NA NA TRBV23-1 TGCGCCAGCCTCCACAAGGTCAGGTTTGGCTACACCTTC CASLHKVRFGYTF
TRBJ2-7 TRBD1 NA TRBV5-4 TGTGCCAGCAGCTTGAAGGGGGCGAGGGAGCAGTACTTC CASSLKGAREQYF
TRBJ2-1 TRBD2 NA TRBV27 TGTGCCAGCACCGGACTAGCGGGAGGGTACAATGAGCAGTTCTTC CASTGLAGGYNEQFF
TRBJ1-5 NA NA TRBV28 TGTGCCAGCAGTTTAATTGAGGCCACGGGCAATCAGCCCCAGCATTTT CASSLIEATGNQPQHF
TRBJ2-7 TRBD2 NA TRBV25-1 TGTGCCACCTCCGTCGGGGGGATCTCCTACGAGCAGTACTTC CATSVGGISYEQYF
TRBJ1-2 NA once TRBV9 TGTGCCAGCACCCCGGGACTCCCTTATGGCTACACCTTC CASTPGLPYGYTF
TRBJ1-5 NA NA TRBV19 TGTGCCAGTAGTATTACGGGACCGCCGAATCAGCCCCAGCATTTT CASSITGPPNQPQHF
TRBJ1-2 NA NA TRBV10-3 TGTGCCATCCTGGCGACAGGTGCCCTTTATGGCTACACCTTC CAILATGALYGYTF
TRBJ1-1 NA few TRBV5-1 TGCGCCAGCTCCCCTCAGCACCTGAACACTGAAGCTTTCTTT CASSPQHLNTEAFF
TRBJ2-5 NA NA TRBV6-5 TGTGCCAGCAGTTACTCCCCCGGGACCCTCATAAGGACCCAGTACTTC CASSYSPGTLIRTQYF
TRBJ1-1 TRBD1 once TRBV19 TGTGCCAGTAGCCAATCAGGGGGGAGCACTGAAGCTTTCTTT CASSQSGGSTEAFF
TRBJ2-2 NA NA TRBV7-2 TGTGCCAGCTCAATAGGGGTTACCGGGGAGCTGTTTTTT CASSIGVTGELFF
TRBJ1-2 NA NA TRBV11-2 TGTGCCAGCAGCTTAGCGGGGGCCACTAACTATGGCTACACCTTC CASSLAGATNYGYTF
TRBJ1-2 TRBD1 NA TRBV30 TGTGCCTGGAGTGTTTACCGGGACAGCTATGGCTACACCTTC CAWSVYRDSYGYTF
TRBJ2-3 NA NA TRBV7-8 TGTGCCAGCAGCTTTAGACCGGCGGGACCTTCCGGCGATACGCAGTATTTT CASSFRPAGPSGDTQYF
TRBJ1-1 NA NA TRBV7-8 TGTGCCAGCAGCTTAGTGGGGGCCTATCTGAACACTGAAGCTTTCTTT CASSLVGAYLNTEAFF
TRBJ2-1 NA NA TRBV7-8 TGTGCCAGCAGCCAAAGGGTCCTCTCCAATGAGCAGTTCTTC CASSQRVLSNEQFF
TRBJ2-7 NA once TRBV5-4 TGTGCCAGCGCCTCGTCGCTAGCCGGCGAGCAGTACTTC CASASSLAGEQYF
TRBJ2-4 NA NA TRBV14 TGTGCCAGCAGCCAAGGGTGGACCCCCCGCATTCAGTACTTC CASSQGWTPRIQYF
TRBJ2-6 NA NA TRBV2 TGTGCCATTAACCAGGGGCGATCCTACTCTGGGGCCAACGTCCTGACTTTC CAINQGRSYSGANVLTF
TRBJ1-2 NA NA TRBV19 TGTGCCAGTAGAGCTTACAGGGATGGCTATGGCTACACCTTC CASRAYRDGYGYTF
TRBJ1-5 NA NA TRBV28 TGTGCCAGCAGTCCTAAACCCAATCAGCCCCAGCATTTT CASSPKPNQPQHF
TRBJ2-3 TRBD1 NA TRBV7-2 TGTGCCAGCAGCTCTAGGACAGGGGATACAGATACGCAGTATTTT CASSSRTGDTDTQYF
TRBJ2-3 TRBD1 NA TRBV13 TGTGCCAGCAGCTACAGACAGGGGACAGATACGCAGTATTTT CASSYRQGTDTQYF
TRBJ1-3 TRBD1 NA TRBV9 TGTGCCAGCAGCCCCCAGGGGGCCGGTGGAAACACCATATATTTT CASSPQGAGGNTIYF
TRBJ1-1 TRBD1 NA TRBV7-2 TGTGCCAGCAGCTTCAAACAGGGGGGGTACACTGAAGCTTTCTTT CASSFKQGGYTEAFF
TRBJ2-2 NA NA TRBV27 TGTGCCAGCAGTCACAGGGGCCTAGCGGGTTTGGAGGACACCGGGGAGCTGTTTTTT CASSHRGLAGLEDTGELFF
TRBJ2-3 NA once TRBV9 TGTGCCAGCAGCGTAGGAGGGGTAGTCATCACAGATACGCAGTATTTT CASSVGGVVITDTQYF
TRBJ2-7 NA NA TRBV5-6 TGTGCCAGCATAAAAGGGACGTTAATCGGCGAGCAGTACTTC CASIKGTLIGEQYF
TRBJ2-3 NA once TRBV5-1 TGCGCCAGCAGCCCCCCAGGGACTAGCACAGATACGCAGTATTTT CASSPPGTSTDTQYF
TRBJ2-7 NA NA TRBV28 TGTGCCAGCACTGGGACTTATGCACGTAACGAGCAGTACTTC CASTGTYARNEQYF